One and the same sample provided the 17 T cell receptor beta chains below, sequenced in a study of T cells after yellow fever vaccination. TCRdb re-derived calls from the 5' RACE reads in MiXCR, one entry per CDR3 protein. The table records some 420,000 distinct CDR3 sequences, roughly 20% of them present only once. Sample: PBMCs, taken before the yellow fever booster vaccination. These receptors came from a man between 18 and 29 years old who received the YFV17D yellow fever vaccine.

The V gene is TRBV25-1, the J gene TRBJ1-4; possible D gene TRBD1, 6 bases. Trimming shortened V by 8 bases and J by 8 bases, and 15 bases separated the two germline ends. Germline V gene lookup returns CDR1 MGHDK and CDR2 SYGVNS. The CDR3 is 13 residues long. The CDR3 sequence is CASGFGTLEKLFF. In DNA, the CDR3 is TGTGCCAGCGGCTTCGGGACACTCGAAAAACTGTTTTTT. The variable domain in full, with the rest retrieved from reference TRBV25-1 and TRBJ1-4, is EADIYQTPRYLVIGTGKKITLECSQTMGHDKMYWYQQDPGMELHLIHYSYGVNSTEKGDLSSESTVSRIRTEHFPLTLESARPSHTSQYLCASGFGTLEKLFFGSGTQLSVL.

The chain has TRBV27 and TRBJ2-1; D possibly corresponds to TRBD2 (5 bases). This CDR3 has 13 residues. Deletions cut 4 bases from V and 6 bases from J, with 10 bases between. Germline V CDR1 and CDR2: MNHEY, SMNVEV (reference sequence). The CDR3 spells CASSSGLANEQFF. DNA of the CDR3: TGTGCCAGCAGTTCCGGACTCGCCAATGAGCAGTTCTTC.

This clonotype has ten or more counts. The V call is TRBV29-1, the J call TRBJ2-7; D is ambiguous. The germline V gene has CDR1 SQVTM and CDR2 ANQGSEA. V lost 0 bases and J lost 0, with 9 bases in between. The CDR3 has 14 amino acids. The CDR3 region has the DNA TGCAGCGTTGAAGACCCCTGGAGCTCCTACGAGCAGTACTTC. This translates into CSVEDPWSSYEQYF.

In its sample, this clonotype was seen a few times. The chain is built from TRBV2 and TRBJ1-1; D not resolved. The germline V gene encodes CDR1 SNHLY and CDR2 FYNNEI. With 6 bases removed from V and 2 bases from J, the gap between germline ends came to 7 bases. The CDR3 spans 12 residues. The CDR3 DNA is TGTGCCAGCAGGGGAACCAACACTGAAGCTTTCTTT. Translated: CASRGTNTEAFF.

This clonotype was seen only a few times. The gene calls are TRBV7-3 and TRBJ2-1; TRBD2 matches at 16 bases. The length of the CDR3 is 16 residues. With 5 bases clipped from V and 9 bases from J, the junction kept 7 bases outside the gene matches. Germline loops: CDR1 SGHTA, CDR2 FQGTGA. CDR3 bases: TGTGCCAGCAGCCCGGGGACTAGCGGGGGGGCAGGTGAGCAGTTCTTC. Amino acid sequence: CASSPGTSGGAGEQFF.

The chain joins TRBV3-1 to TRBJ1-1; possible D gene TRBD1, 5 bases. V dropped 4 bases and J dropped 8 bases, with 17 bases sitting between them. The CDR3 covers 14 residues. Germline CDR1 LGHDT, CDR2 YNNKEL (reference sequence). DNA for the CDR3: TGTGCCAGCAGCCGAAGTGGGGGAACCCTCGAAGCTTTCTTT. Translating gives CASSRSGGTLEAFF.

The chain recombines TRBV7-2 with TRBJ2-3, with 13 positions matching TRBD2. The CDR3 is 17 residues long. Germline loops: CDR1 SGHTA, CDR2 FQGNSA. The ends lost 1 base at V and 5 bases at J; junction bases unmatched: 6. The CDR3 nucleotides are TGTGCCAGCAGCTTAGTCACTAGCGGGGGGGCCGGAGATACGCAGTATTTT. This translates into CASSLVTSGGAGDTQYF. The whole variable domain, remainder taken from reference TRBV7-2 and TRBJ2-3, is GAGVSQSPSNKVTEKGKDVELRCDPISGHTALYWYRQSLGQGLEFLIYFQGNSAPDKSGLPSDRFSAERTGGSVSTLTIQRTQQEDSAVYLCASSLVTSGGAGDTQYFGPGTRLTVL.

This clonotype was counted a few times. The V and J genes are TRBV5-6 and TRBJ2-3; no definite D call. CDR1 SGHDT and CDR2 YYEEEE come from the germline V gene. The germline V and J ends were trimmed by 1 base and 4 bases, with 10 bases remaining between them. The CDR3 loop spans 14 amino acids. The CDR3 region has the DNA TGTGCCAGCAGCTTGTTCAGTCCCGCAGATACGCAGTATTTT. Encoded protein: CASSLFSPADTQYF.

With regard to this clonotype: One end of the junction does not line up with germline, which may come from a read error. This chain uses TRBV10-3 with TRBJ2-3; perhaps D is TRBD1 or TRBD2 (5 bases each). Per germline, CDR1 ENHRY and CDR2 SYGVKD. The CDR3 length is 15 residues. The CDR3 DNA follows: TGTGCCATCAGGGGGGTTGCTGAGAACACATATACGCAGTATTTT. Encoded protein: CAIRGVAENTYTQYF.

The chain's CDR3 is CASSPLGSGVGLAYNEQFF. In nucleotides, the CDR3 is TGTGCCAGCTCACCGTTGGGGTCGGGCGTTGGACTAGCCTACAATGAGCAGTTCTTC. The J gene is TRBJ2-1, the V gene TRBV18; 7 positions match TRBD2. Germline V lookup: CDR1 KGHSH, CDR2 LQKENI. The CDR3 contains 19 residues. The J segment lost 2 bases and the V segment lost 3 bases, leaving 16 bases of the junction unmatched.

This clonotype was counted a few times. The CDR3 region is CASSGRWNTEAFF. In DNA form, the CDR3 reads TGTGCCAGCAGTGGACGGTGGAACACTGAAGCTTTCTTT. The J gene is TRBJ1-1, the V gene TRBV2; D unclear. The CDR3 contains 13 residues. The V end lost 4 bases, the J end lost 1 base, and 7 bases lay between the germline ends. Germline V lookup: CDR1 SNHLY, CDR2 FYNNEI.

CDR3 region: CASSYRRQEHQPQHF. In nucleotides, the CDR3 is TGTGCCAGCAGTTACCGAAGACAGGAGCATCAGCCCCAGCATTTT. The rearrangement uses TRBV6-2 or TRBV6-3 and TRBJ1-5, with TRBD1 as a possible D gene (6 bases). Trimming stripped 2 bases from V and 5 bases from J, with 13 bases between. CDR1 and CDR2 (germline): MNHEY, SVGEGT. There are 15 residues in the CDR3.

Here the CDR3 DNA reads TGTGCCAGCAGCTTAAACGGCCCCTATGGCTACACCTTC. This encodes CASSLNGPYGYTF. The chain employs TRBV5-6 and TRBJ1-2; D remains ambiguous. Germline V gene data show CDR1 as SGHDT and CDR2 as YYEEEE. This CDR3 has 13 amino acids. Trimming pared 2 bases from V and 4 bases from J, leaving 9 bases between.

In this sample, this clonotype turned up many times. The chain has TRBV20-1 and TRBJ1-2; TRBD1 might be the D (5 bases). Looked up from germline, CDR1 is DFQATT and CDR2 is SNEGSKA (reference sequence). The CDR3 runs 11 residues. Trimming left V 3 bases short and J 7 bases short, with 9 bases between. The CDR3 protein is CSARRGFGYTF. In nucleotides, the CDR3 is TGCAGTGCTAGGCGGGGCTTTGGCTACACCTTC.

The J gene is TRBJ1-2, the V gene TRBV5-1; TRBD1 matches 8 bases. V dropped 3 bases and J dropped 4; count of bases not matched to a gene: 5. CDR1 and CDR2 (germline): SGHRS, YFSETQ. The CDR3 spans 14 residues. Written as DNA, the CDR3 is TGCGCCAGCAGCTCGTTACAGGGGGGCTATGGCTACACCTTC. This gives the protein CASSSLQGGYGYTF.

In its sample, this clonotype was seen a few times. The V gene is TRBV4-1, the J gene TRBJ2-5, with D unresolved. The CDR3 is 16 amino acids. V lost 1 base and J 5 bases, leaving 17 bases between the germline ends. Germline loops: CDR1 MGHRA, CDR2 YSYEKL. The CDR3 protein is CASSQVFPALGETQYF. In nucleotides, the CDR3 is TGCGCCAGCAGCCAAGTCTTTCCCGCCCTGGGGGAGACCCAGTACTTC.

V gene TRBV20-1 combines with J gene TRBJ2-7, with 9 bases that match TRBD2. Looked up from germline, CDR1 is DFQATT and CDR2 is SNEGSKA (reference sequence). The CDR3 is made up of 12 amino acids. The junction had 4 bases not matched to a gene; V was cut back by 3 bases and J by 7 bases. The CDR3 DNA reads as TGCAGTGCTAGTTGGAGCGGGAGGGAGCAGTACTTC. This sequence encodes CSASWSGREQYF.